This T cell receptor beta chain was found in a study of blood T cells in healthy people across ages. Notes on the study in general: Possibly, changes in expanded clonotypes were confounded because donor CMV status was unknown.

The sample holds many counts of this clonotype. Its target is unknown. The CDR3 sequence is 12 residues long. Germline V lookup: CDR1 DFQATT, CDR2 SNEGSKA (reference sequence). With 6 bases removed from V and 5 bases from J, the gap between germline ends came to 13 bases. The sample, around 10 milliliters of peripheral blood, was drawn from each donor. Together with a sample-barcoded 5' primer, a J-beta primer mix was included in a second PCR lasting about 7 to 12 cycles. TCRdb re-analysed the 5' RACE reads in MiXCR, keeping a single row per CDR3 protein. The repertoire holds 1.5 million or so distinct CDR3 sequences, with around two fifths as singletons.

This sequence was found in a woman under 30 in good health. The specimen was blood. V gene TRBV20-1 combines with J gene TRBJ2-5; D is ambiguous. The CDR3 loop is CSAKVPGETQYF. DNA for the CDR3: TGCAGTGCCAAGGTCCCCGGTGAGACCCAGTACTTC.